The clone carrying this TCR beta chain was detected a few times. Its matching antigen is unknown. The data derive from a study of CD8 T cells in ankylosing spondylitis. General observations from the study: There was a TCR beta motif, made of fewer than 10 highly homologous variants, that appeared characteristic of ankylosing spondylitis blood. Clones tied to disease were said to be significantly enriched in matched ankylosing spondylitis synovial fluid. Peripheral blood samples showed relatively rare disease-linked clones, and these clones were CD8+. Reactive arthritis synovial fluid and blood were previously reported to contain some motif variants.

Making use of molecular barcodes, quantitative 5'-RACE generated TCR beta libraries. TCRdb reprocessed the 5' RACE reads with MiXCR, giving one entry per CDR3 protein. The sample shows a few hundred thousand distinct CDR3 sequences, around 19% of them seen only once. V shed 3 bases and J shed 7 bases, with 13 bases lying between them. Germline V gene sequence: CDR1 SQVTM, CDR2 ANQGSEA. The CDR3 is made up of 12 amino acids. This sequence was found in a male donor with ankylosing spondylitis. J is TRBJ2-7 and V is TRBV29-1; D remains ambiguous. The sequenced sample consisted of blood, either unsorted or a sorted T cell fraction (not recorded which). The CDR3 here is CSVEVLGLEQYF. The CDR3 DNA reads as TGCAGCGTTGAGGTCTTGGGCCTGGAGCAGTACTTC.